These 32 T cell receptor beta chains were all obtained from the same sample, sequenced in a study of cytotoxic CD8 clonotypes in ibrutinib-treated CLL. Repertoires were generated with immunoSEQ multiplex PCR, while TCRdb's copy carries only in-frame clones and drops some. Of fewer than 25,000 clones in the sample, roughly 75% were seen once. Specimen: PBMCs, collected before ibrutinib treatment. The receptor set was obtained from a human donor with chronic lymphocytic leukemia.

The CDR3 here is CAWSVLGEGTEAFF. The CDR3 DNA follows: TGTGCCTGGAGTGTACTAGGAGAAGGGACTGAAGCTTTCTTT. The chain has TRBV30 and TRBJ1-1, with D uncertain. The CDR3 loop spans 14 amino acids. Germline V gene lookup returns CDR1 GTSNPN and CDR2 SVGIG (reference sequence). V was shortened by 0 bases and J by 5 bases, with 13 bases between the two germline ends.

V gene TRBV2 combines with J gene TRBJ2-7; D gene uncertain. The CDR3 contains 12 residues. Germline V CDR1 and CDR2: SNHLY, FYNNEI. Trimming left V 6 bases short and J 2 bases short, with 8 bases between. CDR3 sequence reads: CASSSRTYEQYF. The CDR3 coding sequence is TGTGCCAGCAGCAGTCGAACCTACGAGCAGTACTTC.

The genes are TRBV5-8 and TRBJ2-7, with a possible D match to TRBD2 (5 bases). CDR3 length: 16 residues. Germline V gives CDR1 SGHTS, CDR2 YDEGEE. V lost 0 bases and J 2 bases, leaving 15 bases between the germline ends. CDR3 protein: CASSLGPGGRPYEQYF. In DNA form, the CDR3 reads TGTGCCAGCAGCTTGGGACCCGGAGGACGTCCCTACGAGCAGTACTTC.

The V and J genes are TRBV19 and TRBJ2-7; 13 positions agree with TRBD2. CDR3 length equals 17 residues. With 6 bases clipped from V and 2 bases from J, the junction kept 10 bases outside the gene matches. Looked up from germline, CDR1 is LNHDA and CDR2 is SQIVND (reference sequence). This CDR3 reads CASSSTSGGPRPYEQYF. The CDR3 region has the DNA TGTGCCAGTAGCTCGACTAGCGGGGGGCCCCGGCCCTACGAGCAGTACTTC.

The chain links TRBV29-1 to TRBJ1-2, with unresolved D. Germline values: CDR1 SQVTM, CDR2 ANQGSEA. The V end lost 4 bases, the J end lost 0 bases, and 9 bases lay between the germline ends. The CDR3 length is 13 residues. Here the CDR3 reads CSVVAIPNYGYTF. The CDR3 DNA follows: TGCAGCGTTGTGGCGATTCCTAACTATGGCTACACCTTC.

This clone was seen a single time. The chain links TRBV5-8 to TRBJ1-5; TRBD1 agrees at 8 bases. V lost 0 bases to trimming and J lost 2 bases; unmatched junction nucleotides: 16. The germline V gene encodes CDR1 SGHTS and CDR2 YDEGEE. CDR3 length equals 20 residues. In DNA, the CDR3 is TGTGCCAGCAGCTTGGCCTCGGGCAGGGGGCTTTTTTTTGGCAATCAGCCCCAGCATTTT. Protein sequence: CASSLASGRGLFFGNQPQHF.

The chain uses TRBV10-1 and TRBJ2-5; TRBD2 matches 14 bases. This CDR3 is 17 amino acids long. Per germline, CDR1 WNHNN and CDR2 SYGVQD (reference sequence). V was pared by 3 bases and J by 0 bases, with 3 bases of the junction left unmatched. The CDR3 here is CASSERLAGGYQETQYF. As DNA, the CDR3 is TGCGCCAGCAGTGAAAGACTAGCGGGGGGGTACCAAGAGACCCAGTACTTC.

The rearrangement uses TRBV19 and TRBJ1-5; TRBD1 matches at 8 bases. The CDR3 has 16 residues. V shed 7 bases and J 2 bases; nucleotides not matched to a gene: 10. CDR1 is LNHDA and CDR2 is SQIVND in the germline V gene (reference sequence). The CDR3 DNA follows: TGTGCCAGTACCCTCGGGGGGGGACAGGGCAATCAGCCCCAGCATTTT. Translation: CASTLGGGQGNQPQHF.

CDR3 DNA sequence: TGTGCCAGTGGACCGATGAACACTGAAGCTTTCTTT. Its translation is CASGPMNTEAFF. The rearrangement links TRBV6-9 to TRBJ1-1; D is ambiguous. The V end was cut by 9 bases, the J end by 0 bases, with 8 bases between. CDR1 is MNHGY and CDR2 is SVAAGI in the germline V gene. There are 12 residues in the CDR3.

The chain combines TRBV27 with TRBJ2-3, with 7 positions matching TRBD1. The ends lost 6 bases at V and 1 base at J; junction bases unmatched: 10. This CDR3 is 16 amino acids long. CDR1 is MNHEY and CDR2 is SMNVEV in the germline V gene (reference sequence). The CDR3 DNA sequence: TGTGCCAGCAGCGATCTCAGGGGGTCCCGCACAGATACGCAGTATTTT. It translates to CASSDLRGSRTDTQYF.

CDR3 in amino acids: CASSSFAGNEKLFF. For the CDR3, the DNA is TGTGCCAGCAGTAGTTTCGCGGGGAATGAAAAACTGTTTTTT. The J gene is TRBJ1-4, the V gene TRBV27, with unresolved D. Germline loops: CDR1 MNHEY, CDR2 SMNVEV (reference sequence). V dropped 5 bases and J dropped 5 bases, with 12 bases sitting between them. The CDR3 sequence is 14 residues long.

The chain has TRBV7-8 and TRBJ1-5; D is unclear. The V end was cut by 5 bases, the J end by 3 bases, with 20 bases between. The CDR3 consists of 17 residues. Germline V gives CDR1 SGHVS, CDR2 FQNEAQ. The CDR3 sequence: CASSPDTGGRTNQPQHF. In DNA form, the CDR3 reads TGTGCCAGCAGCCCCGATACTGGTGGCCGGACCAATCAGCCCCAGCATTTT.

V usage is TRBV27 and J usage is TRBJ2-7; D not certain. V was clipped by 7 bases and J by 3 bases, with 13 bases between them. In germline, CDR1 is MNHEY, CDR2 SMNVEV (reference sequence). CDR3 length: 13 amino acids. In nucleotides, the CDR3 is TGTGCCAGCACCATGGTAGGCGACTACGAGCAGTACTTC. Protein product: CASTMVGDYEQYF.

This clone was observed a few times. The chain joins TRBV5-1 to TRBJ2-5, with unresolved D. Germline V gene sequence: CDR1 SGHRS, CDR2 YFSETQ. Trimming removed 0 bases from V and 2 bases from J, with 14 bases in between. This CDR3 contains 16 residues. The CDR3 sequence: CASSLGPIGEQETQYF. CDR3 DNA: TGCGCCAGCAGCTTGGGACCGATTGGGGAACAAGAGACCCAGTACTTC.

The chain uses TRBV19 and TRBJ1-1, with a possible D match to TRBD1 (5 bases). The CDR3 consists of 15 residues. The germline V gene encodes CDR1 LNHDA and CDR2 SQIVND (reference sequence). The V and J ends lost 2 bases and 3 bases respectively, with 13 bases between them. CDR3 nucleotide sequence: TGTGCCAGTAGTATAAAGGGGACTCTAGACACTGAAGCTTTCTTT. It codes for CASSIKGTLDTEAFF.

The CDR3 spells CASSLLDGAFSTDTQYF. The CDR3 bases are TGTGCCAGCAGCCTATTGGATGGGGCTTTTAGCACAGATACGCAGTATTTT. The rearrangement uses TRBV9 and TRBJ2-3; maybe TRBD1 (5 bases). The germline gives CDR1 SGDLS, CDR2 YYNGEE. This CDR3 has 17 residues. V was cut by 4 bases and J by 0 bases, with 18 bases left in between. The full variable domain, rest sourced from reference TRBV9 and TRBJ2-3, is DSGVTQTPKHLITATGQRVTLRCSPRSGDLSVYWYQQSLDQGLQFLIQYYNGEERAKGNILERFSAQQFPDLHSELNLSSLELGDSALYFCASSLLDGAFSTDTQYFGPGTRLTVL.

This chain joins TRBV7-3 and TRBJ2-7; 8 bases align to TRBD2. V trimming: 5 bases; J trimming: 2 bases; junction bases outside the gene matches: 8. Germline CDR1 SGHTA, CDR2 FQGTGA. CDR3 size: 15 residues. Here the CDR3 reads CASSERLSGAYEQYF. The CDR3 DNA sequence: TGTGCCAGCAGCGAGCGTCTTAGCGGGGCCTACGAGCAGTACTTC.

The V gene is TRBV19, the J gene TRBJ1-1, with 8 bases aligning to TRBD1. Per germline, CDR1 LNHDA and CDR2 SQIVND (reference sequence). The CDR3 is made up of 13 amino acids. V lost 9 bases to trimming and J lost 5 bases; unmatched junction nucleotides: 8. The CDR3 loop is CASLRQGFTEAFF. CDR3 in DNA: TGTGCCAGCCTCCGACAGGGGTTTACTGAAGCTTTCTTT.

The gene calls are TRBV4-3 and TRBJ2-1; D perhaps matches TRBD2 (5 bases). Germline V gene lookup returns CDR1 LGHNA and CDR2 YSLEER. The CDR3 is made up of 15 amino acids. The germline V and J ends were trimmed by 5 bases and 5 bases, with 16 bases remaining between them. The CDR3 here is CASSDDYPKNNEQFF. As DNA, the CDR3 is TGCGCCAGCAGCGACGACTATCCAAAGAACAATGAGCAGTTCTTC.

The chain combines TRBV19 with TRBJ2-2, with 12 nucleotides matching TRBD2. Germline V lookup: CDR1 LNHDA, CDR2 SQIVND (reference sequence). The J segment lost 3 bases and the V segment lost 6 bases, leaving 5 bases of the junction unmatched. This CDR3 comprises 16 residues. CDR3 in amino acids: CASRSGLAGYTGELFF. The CDR3 nucleotides are TGTGCCAGTAGGTCCGGACTAGCGGGGTACACCGGGGAGCTGTTTTTT.

The V gene is TRBV4-3, the J gene TRBJ2-7, with a tentative D call TRBD2 (5 bases). Germline assignment: CDR1 LGHNA and CDR2 YSLEER. This CDR3 contains 19 residues. V lost 1 base and J lost 4, with 26 bases in between. CDR3: CASSQVEPRASSYSYEQYF. CDR3 coding DNA: TGCGCCAGCAGCCAAGTCGAGCCGCGCGCTAGCAGTTACTCATACGAGCAGTACTTC.

In its sample, this clone was seen a few times. V usage is TRBV11-2 and J usage is TRBJ1-4, with 7 bases that match TRBD1. The CDR3 is 16 amino acids. CDR1 is SGHAT and CDR2 is FQNNGV in the germline V gene. V was pared by 4 bases and J by 4 bases, with 9 bases of the junction left unmatched. This CDR3 is CASSSRFGQDNEKLFF. The CDR3, as DNA: TGTGCCAGCAGCTCCCGGTTCGGACAGGATAATGAAAAACTGTTTTTT.

The chain employs TRBV19 and TRBJ2-4; D is possibly TRBD1 (6 bases). V lost 7 bases and J lost 5, with 15 bases in between. The germline gives CDR1 LNHDA, CDR2 SQIVND (reference sequence). The length of the CDR3 is 14 residues. As DNA, the CDR3 is TGTGCCAGTACGAACAGGGTAGGCCAAAACATTCAGTACTTC. Translated: CASTNRVGQNIQYF.

This clone was seen a few times. The chain couples TRBV6-5 to TRBJ1-2, with D hard to call. The CDR3 length is 13 residues. Germline V gene lookup returns CDR1 MNHEY and CDR2 SVGAGI. Trimming took 8 bases from V and 6 from J, leaving 16 bases between them. In nucleotides, the CDR3 is TGTGCCAGCGGCTCCATCGGGAGGAATGGCTACACCTTC. Amino acid sequence: CASGSIGRNGYTF.

Here the CDR3 DNA reads TGTGCCAGCAGCCCAGGGCCCGGGACAGGCGTCTACAATGAGCAGTTCTTC. Its translation: CASSPGPGTGVYNEQFF. This chain connects TRBV7-2 to TRBJ2-1; TRBD1 matches 8 bases. From germline, CDR1 is SGHTA and CDR2 FQGNSA. This CDR3 has 17 residues. The V and J ends lost 5 bases and 3 bases, in that order; junction bases with no gene match: 12.

J is TRBJ1-5 and V is TRBV27; D gene unclear. This CDR3 spans 14 amino acids. Germline CDR1 is MNHEY and CDR2 is SMNVEV (reference sequence). V lost 0 bases and J 5 bases, leaving 8 bases between the germline ends. Here the CDR3 DNA reads TGTGCCAGCAGTTTATCAGAGGGTTATCAGCCCCAGCATTTT. The encoded protein is CASSLSEGYQPQHF.

The chain is built from TRBV5-1 and TRBJ1-1, with D possibly matching TRBD1 (6 bases). Germline V CDR1 and CDR2: SGHRS, YFSETQ. This CDR3 spans 13 amino acids. V was shortened by 4 bases and J by 2 bases, with 9 bases between the two germline ends. CDR3 sequence: CASSRQDNTEAFF. CDR3 in DNA: TGCGCCAGCAGCCGACAGGATAACACTGAAGCTTTCTTT.

The V gene is TRBV7-2, the J gene TRBJ2-3, with 10 positions matching TRBD2. The CDR3 runs 17 residues. Germline V gene lookup returns CDR1 SGHTA and CDR2 FQGNSA. The V and J ends lost 0 bases and 4 bases, in that order; junction bases with no gene match: 7. CDR3 in DNA: TGTGCCAGCAGCTTAGCGTACAGCGGGGGGGCTGCAGATACGCAGTATTTT. This encodes CASSLAYSGGAADTQYF.

This clone is a singleton in its sample. The V call is TRBV21-1, the J call TRBJ2-5; the DNA was not compared with TRBD2, the D call given in the table. TRBV21-1 represents a pseudogene. The CDR3 contains 15 residues. CDR3 bases: TGTGCCAGCAGCAAATGGGAGCGGATCCAAGAGACCCAGTACTTC. Residues: CASSKWERIQETQYF.

There are a few counts of this clone. The V gene is TRBV2, the J gene TRBJ1-5; D remains ambiguous. Germline values: CDR1 SNHLY, CDR2 FYNNEI. Trimming took 8 bases from V and 0 from J, leaving 17 bases between them. The CDR3 runs to 16 residues. The CDR3 DNA reads TGTGCCAGCCGTTCTGTTATGTACGCTAGCAATCAGCCCCAGCATTTT. Encoded protein: CASRSVMYASNQPQHF.

V and J are TRBV19 and TRBJ1-3; D is possibly TRBD1 (6 bases). V gave up 0 bases and J gave up 7 bases, with 10 bases separating them. The V gene's germline CDR1 is LNHDA and CDR2 SQIVND (reference sequence). CDR3 size: 14 residues. Written as DNA, the CDR3 is TGTGCCAGTAGTATAGATCGGGGGGCCAACACCATATATTTT. Translated, it gives CASSIDRGANTIYF. The entire variable domain, with the rest obtained from reference TRBV19 and TRBJ1-3, is as follows: DGGITQSPKYLFRKEGQNVTLSCEQNLNHDAMYWYRQDPGQGLRLIYYSQIVNDFQKGDIAEGYSVSREKKESFPLTVTSAQKNPTAFYLCASSIDRGANTIYFGEGSWLTVV.

The chain links TRBV18 to TRBJ2-7; 7 nucleotides agree with TRBD1. CDR1 KGHSH and CDR2 LQKENI come from the germline V gene. This CDR3 contains 15 residues. The trim removed 6 bases at V and 3 bases at J, leaving 11 bases unmatched. The CDR3 here is CASSSSQGGRYEQYF. The CDR3 nucleotides read TGTGCCAGCTCGTCTAGTCAAGGGGGCCGCTACGAGCAGTACTTC.